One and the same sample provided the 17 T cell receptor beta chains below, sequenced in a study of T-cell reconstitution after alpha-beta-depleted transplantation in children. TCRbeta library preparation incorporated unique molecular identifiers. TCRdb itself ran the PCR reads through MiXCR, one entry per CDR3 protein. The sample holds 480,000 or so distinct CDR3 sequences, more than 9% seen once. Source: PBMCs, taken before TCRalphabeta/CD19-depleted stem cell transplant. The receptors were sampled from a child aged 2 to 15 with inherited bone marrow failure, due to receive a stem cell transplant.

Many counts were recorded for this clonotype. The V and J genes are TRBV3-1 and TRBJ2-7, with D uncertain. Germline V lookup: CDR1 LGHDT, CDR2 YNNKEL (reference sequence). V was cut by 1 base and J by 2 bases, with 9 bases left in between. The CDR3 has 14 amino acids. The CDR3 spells CASSQGLSAYEQYF. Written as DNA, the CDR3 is TGTGCCAGCAGCCAAGGTCTGTCCGCCTACGAGCAGTACTTC.

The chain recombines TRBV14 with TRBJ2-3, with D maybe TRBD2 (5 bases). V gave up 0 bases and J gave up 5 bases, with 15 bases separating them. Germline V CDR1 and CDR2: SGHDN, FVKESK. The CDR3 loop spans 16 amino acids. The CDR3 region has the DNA TGTGCCAGCAGCCAAGACCTGTCGGACTGGGGAGATACGCAGTATTTT. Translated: CASSQDLSDWGDTQYF. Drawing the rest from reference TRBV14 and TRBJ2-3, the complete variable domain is EAGVTQFPSHSVIEKGQTVTLRCDPISGHDNLYWYRRVMGKEIKFLLHFVKESKQDESGMPNNRFLAERTGGTYSTLKVQPAELEDSGVYFCASSQDLSDWGDTQYFGPGTRLTVL.

DNA for the CDR3: TGCGCCAGCAGCCAATTCGATAGGGGGGGTAAGAACACTGAAGCTTTCTTT. Its translation is CASSQFDRGGKNTEAFF. The J gene is TRBJ1-1, the V gene TRBV4-3, with D possibly TRBD1 on 6 matching bases. The germline V and J ends were trimmed by 2 bases and 1 base, with 17 bases remaining between them. The CDR3 has 17 residues. The germline V gene encodes CDR1 LGHNA and CDR2 YSLEER.

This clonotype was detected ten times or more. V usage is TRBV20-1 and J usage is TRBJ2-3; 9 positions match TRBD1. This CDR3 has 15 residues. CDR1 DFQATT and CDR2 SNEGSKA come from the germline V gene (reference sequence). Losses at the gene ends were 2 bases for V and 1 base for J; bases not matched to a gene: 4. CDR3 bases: TGCAGTGCTAGACGATGGACAGGGGGCACAGATACGCAGTATTTT. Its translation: CSARRWTGGTDTQYF.

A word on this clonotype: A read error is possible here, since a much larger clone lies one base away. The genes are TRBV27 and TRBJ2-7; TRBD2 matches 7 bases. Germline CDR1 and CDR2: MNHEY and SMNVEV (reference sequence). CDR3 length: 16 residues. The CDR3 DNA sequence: TGTGCCAGCAGTTCCTCTAGCGGAGAATTACAATACGACCAGTACTTC. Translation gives CASSSSSGELQYDQYF.

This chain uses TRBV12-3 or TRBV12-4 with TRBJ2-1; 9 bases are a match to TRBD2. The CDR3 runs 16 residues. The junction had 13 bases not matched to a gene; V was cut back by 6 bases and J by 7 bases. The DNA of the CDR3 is TGTGCCAGCAGCTTTCCGCGGCTAGCGGGGAATAATGAGCAGTTCTTC. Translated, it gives CASSFPRLAGNNEQFF.

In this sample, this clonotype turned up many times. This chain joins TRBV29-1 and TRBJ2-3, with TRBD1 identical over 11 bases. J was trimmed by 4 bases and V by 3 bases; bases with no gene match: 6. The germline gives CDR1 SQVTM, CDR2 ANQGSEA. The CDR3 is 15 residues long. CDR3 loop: CSVERGQGVADTQYF. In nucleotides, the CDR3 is TGCAGCGTTGAGCGGGGACAGGGGGTTGCAGATACGCAGTATTTT.

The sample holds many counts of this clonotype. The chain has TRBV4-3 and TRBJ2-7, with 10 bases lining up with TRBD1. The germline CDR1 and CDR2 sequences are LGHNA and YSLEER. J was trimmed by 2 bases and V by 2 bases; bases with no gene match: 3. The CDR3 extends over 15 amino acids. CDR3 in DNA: TGCGCCAGCAGCCAAACCGGGACAGGGGCCTACGAGCAGTACTTC. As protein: CASSQTGTGAYEQYF.

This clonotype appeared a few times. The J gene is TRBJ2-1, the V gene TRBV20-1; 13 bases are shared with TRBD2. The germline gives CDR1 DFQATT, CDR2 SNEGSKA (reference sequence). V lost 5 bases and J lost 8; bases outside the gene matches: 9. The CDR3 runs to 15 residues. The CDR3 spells CSAHAGTSGTHEQFF. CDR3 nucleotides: TGCAGTGCTCACGCCGGGACTAGCGGGACCCATGAGCAGTTCTTC.

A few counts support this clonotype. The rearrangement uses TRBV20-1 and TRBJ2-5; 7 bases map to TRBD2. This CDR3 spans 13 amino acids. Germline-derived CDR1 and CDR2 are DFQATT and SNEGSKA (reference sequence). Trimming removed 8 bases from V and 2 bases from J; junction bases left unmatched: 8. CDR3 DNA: TGCAGTCCGAAAGACGGGAGGCAAGAGACCCAGTACTTC. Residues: CSPKDGRQETQYF.

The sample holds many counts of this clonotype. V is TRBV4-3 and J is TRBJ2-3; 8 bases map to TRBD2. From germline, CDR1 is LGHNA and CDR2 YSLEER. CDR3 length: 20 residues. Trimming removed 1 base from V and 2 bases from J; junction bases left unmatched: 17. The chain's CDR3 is CASSQVSGAGAPIPTDTQYF. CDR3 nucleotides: TGCGCCAGCAGCCAAGTAAGCGGAGCGGGAGCCCCAATCCCCACAGATACGCAGTATTTT.

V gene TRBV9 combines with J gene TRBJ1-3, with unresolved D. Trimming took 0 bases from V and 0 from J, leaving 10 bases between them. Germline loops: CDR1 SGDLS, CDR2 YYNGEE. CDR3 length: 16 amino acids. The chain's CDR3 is CASSVVPGSSGNTIYF. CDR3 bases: TGTGCCAGCAGCGTAGTCCCTGGGAGCTCTGGAAACACCATATATTTT.

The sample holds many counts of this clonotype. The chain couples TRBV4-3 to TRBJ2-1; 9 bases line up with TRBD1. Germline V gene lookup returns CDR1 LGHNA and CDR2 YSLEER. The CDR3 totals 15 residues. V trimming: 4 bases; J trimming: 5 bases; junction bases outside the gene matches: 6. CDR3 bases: TGCGCCAGCAGCCCGGGACAGGGTTTAGACAATGAGCAGTTCTTC. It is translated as CASSPGQGLDNEQFF.

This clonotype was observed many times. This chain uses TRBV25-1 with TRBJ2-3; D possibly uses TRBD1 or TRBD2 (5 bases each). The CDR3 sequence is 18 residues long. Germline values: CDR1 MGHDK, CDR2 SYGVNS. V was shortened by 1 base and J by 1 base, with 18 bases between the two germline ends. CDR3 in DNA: TGTGCCAGCAGTGAATCTGGTCGGGGCAAAGTGGGCACAGATACGCAGTATTTT. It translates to CASSESGRGKVGTDTQYF.

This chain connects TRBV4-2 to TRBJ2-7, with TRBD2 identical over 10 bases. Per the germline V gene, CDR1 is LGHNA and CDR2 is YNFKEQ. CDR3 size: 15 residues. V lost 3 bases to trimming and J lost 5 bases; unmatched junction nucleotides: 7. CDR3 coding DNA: TGTGCCAGCAGCCACGTGCTAGCGGGAGATGACGAGCAGTACTTC. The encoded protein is CASSHVLAGDDEQYF.

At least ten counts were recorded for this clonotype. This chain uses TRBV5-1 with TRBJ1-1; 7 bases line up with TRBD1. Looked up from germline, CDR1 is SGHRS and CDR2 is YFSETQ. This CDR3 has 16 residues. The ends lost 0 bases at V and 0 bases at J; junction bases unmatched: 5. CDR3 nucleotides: TGCGCCAGCAGCTTGGGGGACAGTGTGGTGAACACTGAAGCTTTCTTT. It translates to CASSLGDSVVNTEAFF.

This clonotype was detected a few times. The CDR3 loop reads CASSWGGWGRGAYEQYF. The CDR3 DNA sequence: TGTGCCAGCAGCTGGGGGGGTTGGGGCCGGGGTGCCTACGAGCAGTACTTC. This rearrangement joins TRBV7-2 to TRBJ2-7; 7 nucleotides match TRBD2. The CDR3 is 17 amino acids. V was pared by 4 bases and J by 2 bases, with 14 bases of the junction left unmatched. Germline V CDR1 and CDR2: SGHTA, FQGNSA. Variable domain in full (rest from reference TRBV7-2 and TRBJ2-7): GAGVSQSPSNKVTEKGKDVELRCDPISGHTALYWYRQSLGQGLEFLIYFQGNSAPDKSGLPSDRFSAERTGGSVSTLTIQRTQQEDSAVYLCASSWGGWGRGAYEQYFGPGTRLTVT.